This T cell receptor (beta chain) originates from a study of OX40 agonist ivuxolimab in advanced cancers. The table came from immunoSEQ multiplex PCR; TCRdb's copy has only in-frame clones and leaves some out. This repertoire shows around 63,000 clones, around 89% found once; its top ten account for roughly a tenth. Germline V gene sequence: CDR1 SGHRS, CDR2 YFSETQ. Losses at the gene ends were 4 bases for V and 2 bases for J; bases not matched to a gene: 12. The CDR3 consists of 17 residues. The sample holds a few counts of this clone. The investigators sampled blood at baseline, at cycle 4 day 1, and at cycle 7 day 1.

The chain couples TRBV5-1 to TRBJ2-3; TRBD1 matches at 8 bases. The input for sequencing was CD4+ or CD8+ T cells sorted from blood, taken in a trial of the OX40 agonist ivuxolimab. The receptor's source is an adult with an advanced solid tumor such as melanoma, head and neck, liver or kidney cancer. In DNA form, the CDR3 reads TGCGCCAGCAGCGGGGCGGACAGGGTACAAGTCACAGATACGCAGTATTTT. It codes for CASSGADRVQVTDTQYF. Together with reference TRBV5-1 and TRBJ2-3, the CDR3 gives the full variable domain: KAGVTQTPRYLIKTRGQQVTLSCSPISGHRSVSWYQQTPGQGLQFLFEYFSETQRNKGNFPGRFSGRQFSNSRSEMNVSTLELGDSALYLCASSGADRVQVTDTQYFGPGTRLTVL.